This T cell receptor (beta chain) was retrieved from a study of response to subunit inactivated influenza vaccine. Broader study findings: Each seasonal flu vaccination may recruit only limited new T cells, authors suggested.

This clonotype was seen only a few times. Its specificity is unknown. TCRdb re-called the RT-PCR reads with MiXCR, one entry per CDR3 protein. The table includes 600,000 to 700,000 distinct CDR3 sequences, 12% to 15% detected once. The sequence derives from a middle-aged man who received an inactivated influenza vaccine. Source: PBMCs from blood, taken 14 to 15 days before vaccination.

The CDR3 DNA reads as TGTGCCAGCAGCTGGAGGGACTACCCCACAGATACGCAGTATTTT. Amino acid sequence: CASSWRDYPTDTQYF. V and J are TRBV11-2 and TRBJ2-3, with 7 nucleotides matching TRBD2. V was clipped by 4 bases and J by 2 bases; unmatched bases: 6. Germline assignment: CDR1 SGHAT and CDR2 FQNNGV. This CDR3 region has 15 residues.